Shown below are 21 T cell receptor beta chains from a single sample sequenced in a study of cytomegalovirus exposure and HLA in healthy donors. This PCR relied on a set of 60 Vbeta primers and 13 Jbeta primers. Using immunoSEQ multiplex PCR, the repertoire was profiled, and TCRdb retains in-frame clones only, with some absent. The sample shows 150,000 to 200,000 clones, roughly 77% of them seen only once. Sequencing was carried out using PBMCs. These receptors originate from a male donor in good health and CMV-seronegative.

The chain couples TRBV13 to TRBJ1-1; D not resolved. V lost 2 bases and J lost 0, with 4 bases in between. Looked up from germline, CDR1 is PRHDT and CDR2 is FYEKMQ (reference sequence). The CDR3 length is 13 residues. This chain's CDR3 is CASSLQMNTEAFF. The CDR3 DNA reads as TGTGCCAGCAGCTTACAGATGAACACTGAAGCTTTCTTT.

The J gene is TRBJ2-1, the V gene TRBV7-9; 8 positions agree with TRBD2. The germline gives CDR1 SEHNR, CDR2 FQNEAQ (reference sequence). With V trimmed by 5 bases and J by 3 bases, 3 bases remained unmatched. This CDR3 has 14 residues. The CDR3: CASSPLADYNEQFF. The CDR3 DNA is TGTGCCAGCAGCCCACTAGCGGACTACAATGAGCAGTTCTTC.

The CDR3 loop is CASSLREGFAGELFF. For the CDR3, the DNA is TGCGCCAGCAGCCTGAGGGAAGGGTTTGCCGGGGAGCTGTTTTTT. The V gene is TRBV4-1, the J gene TRBJ2-2, with D maybe TRBD2 (5 bases). CDR1 MGHRA and CDR2 YSYEKL come from the germline V gene. V was cut by 4 bases and J by 6 bases, with 15 bases left in between. The length of the CDR3 is 15 residues.

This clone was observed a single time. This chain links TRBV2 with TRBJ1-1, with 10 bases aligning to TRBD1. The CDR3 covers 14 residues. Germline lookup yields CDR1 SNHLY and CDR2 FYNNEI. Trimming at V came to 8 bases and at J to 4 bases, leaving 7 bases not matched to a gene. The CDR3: CASRRQGAGTEAFF. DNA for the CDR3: TGTGCCAGCCGTCGACAGGGGGCTGGCACTGAAGCTTTCTTT.

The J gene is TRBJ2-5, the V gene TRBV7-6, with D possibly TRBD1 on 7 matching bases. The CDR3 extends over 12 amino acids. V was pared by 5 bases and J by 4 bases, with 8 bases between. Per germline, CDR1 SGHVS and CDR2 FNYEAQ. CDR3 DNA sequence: TGTGCCAGCAGCCAGGGGGGAGAGACCCAGTACTTC. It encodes CASSQGGETQYF.

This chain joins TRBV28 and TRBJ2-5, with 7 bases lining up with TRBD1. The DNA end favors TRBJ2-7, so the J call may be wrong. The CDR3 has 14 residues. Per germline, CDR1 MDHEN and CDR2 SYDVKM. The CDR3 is CASRTDRDSYEQYF. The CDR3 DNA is TGTGCCAGCAGGACCGACAGGGACTCCTACGAGCAGTACTTC.

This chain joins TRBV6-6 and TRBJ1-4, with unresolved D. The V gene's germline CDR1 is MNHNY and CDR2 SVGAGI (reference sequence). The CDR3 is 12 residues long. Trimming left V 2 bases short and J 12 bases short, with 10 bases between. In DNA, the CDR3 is TGTGCCAGCAGTTACAGCGTCCGAGAACTGTTTTTT. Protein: CASSYSVRELFF.

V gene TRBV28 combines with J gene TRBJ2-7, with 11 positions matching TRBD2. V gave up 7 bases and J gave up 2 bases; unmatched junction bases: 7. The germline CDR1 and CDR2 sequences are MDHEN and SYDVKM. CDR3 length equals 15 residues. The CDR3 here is CASTRLAGGTYEQYF. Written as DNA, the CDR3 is TGTGCCAGCACGCGTCTAGCGGGAGGTACCTACGAGCAGTACTTC. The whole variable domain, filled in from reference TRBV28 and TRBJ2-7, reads DVKVTQSSRYLVKRTGEKVFLECVQDMDHENMFWYRQDPGLGLRLIYFSYDVKMKEKGDIPEGYSVSREKKERFSLILESASTNQTSMYLCASTRLAGGTYEQYFGPGTRLTVT.

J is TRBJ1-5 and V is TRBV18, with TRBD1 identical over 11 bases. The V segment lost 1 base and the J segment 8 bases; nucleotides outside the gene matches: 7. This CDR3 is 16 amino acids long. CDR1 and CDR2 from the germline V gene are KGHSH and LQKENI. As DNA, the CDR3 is TGTGCCAGCTCACCACTGGACAGGGGGCCGGGGGAGCCCCAGCATTTT. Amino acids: CASSPLDRGPGEPQHF.

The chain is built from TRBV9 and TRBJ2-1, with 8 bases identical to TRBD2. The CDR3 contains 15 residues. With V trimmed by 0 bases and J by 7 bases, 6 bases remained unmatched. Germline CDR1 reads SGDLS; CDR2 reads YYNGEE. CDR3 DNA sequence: TGTGCCAGCAGCGTAGGGGGCGGGGGGTTAAATGAGCAGTTCTTC. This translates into CASSVGGGGLNEQFF.

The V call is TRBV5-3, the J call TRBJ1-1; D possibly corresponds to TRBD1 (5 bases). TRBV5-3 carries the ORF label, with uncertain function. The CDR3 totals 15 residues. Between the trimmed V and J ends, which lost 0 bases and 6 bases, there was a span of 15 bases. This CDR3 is CARSLGGKGVAEAFF. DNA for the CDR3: TGTGCCAGAAGCTTGGGGGGTAAAGGGGTCGCTGAAGCTTTCTTT.

The DNA of the CDR3 is TGTGCCAGCAGTTTCAGGGGGATCACTGAAGCTTTCTTT. This encodes CASSFRGITEAFF. This chain uses TRBV28 with TRBJ1-1, with 7 bases aligning to TRBD1. Germline CDR1 reads MDHEN; CDR2 reads SYDVKM. Trimming cost V 3 bases and J 4 bases; bases outside gene matches: 2. The CDR3 is 13 residues long.

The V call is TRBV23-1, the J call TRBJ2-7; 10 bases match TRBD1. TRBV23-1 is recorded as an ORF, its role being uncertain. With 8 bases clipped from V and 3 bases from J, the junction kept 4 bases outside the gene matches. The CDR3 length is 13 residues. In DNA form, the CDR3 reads TGCGCCAGCTCAGGGACAGGGGTCTACGAGCAGTACTTC. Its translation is CASSGTGVYEQYF.

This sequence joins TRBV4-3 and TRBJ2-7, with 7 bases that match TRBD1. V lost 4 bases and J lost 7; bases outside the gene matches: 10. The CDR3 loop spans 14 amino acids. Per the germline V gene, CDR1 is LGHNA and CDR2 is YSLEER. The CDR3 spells CASSRRQGTEEQYF. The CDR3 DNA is TGCGCCAGCAGCCGCAGACAGGGAACGGAGGAGCAGTACTTC.

CDR3 bases: TGTGCCAGCAGTTTAATCCGCGCAGATACGCAGTATTTT. This translates into CASSLIRADTQYF. The V gene is TRBV27, the J gene TRBJ2-3; D is uncertain. Trimming removed 2 bases from V and 4 bases from J, with 7 bases in between. The CDR3 covers 13 residues. Germline V gene lookup returns CDR1 MNHEY and CDR2 SMNVEV (reference sequence).

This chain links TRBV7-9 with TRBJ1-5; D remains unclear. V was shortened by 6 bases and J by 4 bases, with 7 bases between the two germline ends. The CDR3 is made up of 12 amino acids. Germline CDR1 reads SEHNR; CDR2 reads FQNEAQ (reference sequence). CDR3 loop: CASSNRNQPQHF. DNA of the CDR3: TGTGCCAGCAGTAACAGAAATCAGCCCCAGCATTTT.

Here the CDR3 reads CASKKGTSGTSYEQYF. CDR3 in DNA: TGTGCCAGCAAGAAAGGGACTAGCGGGACTTCCTACGAGCAGTACTTC. The rearrangement links TRBV7-6 to TRBJ2-5; 13 positions match TRBD2. The J call is uncertain, as TRBJ2-7 better fits the DNA end. The CDR3 extends over 16 amino acids. Germline CDR1 reads SGHVS; CDR2 reads FNYEAQ.

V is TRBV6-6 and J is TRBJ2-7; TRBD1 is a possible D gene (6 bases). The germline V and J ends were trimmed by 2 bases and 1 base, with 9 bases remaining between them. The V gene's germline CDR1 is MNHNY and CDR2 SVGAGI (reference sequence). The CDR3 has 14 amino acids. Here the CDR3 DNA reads TGTGCCAGCAGTTACCCAGGACAGTCCTACGAGCAGTACTTC. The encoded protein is CASSYPGQSYEQYF.

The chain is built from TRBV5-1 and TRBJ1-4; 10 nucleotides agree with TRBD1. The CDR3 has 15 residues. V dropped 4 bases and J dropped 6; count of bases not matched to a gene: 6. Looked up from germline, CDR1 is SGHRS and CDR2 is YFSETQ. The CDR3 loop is CASSRRTGGDEKLFF. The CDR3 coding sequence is TGCGCCAGCAGCCGCAGGACAGGGGGAGATGAAAAACTGTTTTTT.

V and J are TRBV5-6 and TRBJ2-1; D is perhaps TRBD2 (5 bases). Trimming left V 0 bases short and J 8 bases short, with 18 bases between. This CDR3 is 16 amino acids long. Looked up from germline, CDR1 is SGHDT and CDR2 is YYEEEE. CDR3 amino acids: CASSLAGRFGVDEQFF. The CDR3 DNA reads TGTGCCAGCAGCTTGGCCGGTCGTTTCGGGGTCGATGAGCAGTTCTTC.

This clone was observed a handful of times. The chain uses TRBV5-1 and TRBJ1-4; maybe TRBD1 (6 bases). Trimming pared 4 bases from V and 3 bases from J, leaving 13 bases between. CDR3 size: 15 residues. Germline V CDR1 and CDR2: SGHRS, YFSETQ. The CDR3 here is CASSAGTQANEKLFF. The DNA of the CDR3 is TGCGCCAGCAGCGCTGGGACACAGGCTAATGAAAAACTGTTTTTT.